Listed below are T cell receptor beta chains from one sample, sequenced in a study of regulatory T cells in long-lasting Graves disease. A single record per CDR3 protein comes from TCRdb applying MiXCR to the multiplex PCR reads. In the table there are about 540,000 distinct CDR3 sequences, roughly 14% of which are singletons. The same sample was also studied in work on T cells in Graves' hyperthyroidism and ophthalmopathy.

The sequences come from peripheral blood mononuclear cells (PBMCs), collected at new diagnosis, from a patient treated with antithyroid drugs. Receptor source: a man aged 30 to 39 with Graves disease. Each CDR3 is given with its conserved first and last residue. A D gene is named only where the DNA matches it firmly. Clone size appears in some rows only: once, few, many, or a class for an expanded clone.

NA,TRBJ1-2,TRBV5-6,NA,CASSWTGEIYGYTF,TGTGCCAGCAGCTGGACGGGGGAAATCTATGGCTACACCTTC
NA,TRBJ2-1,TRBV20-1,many,CSASKDWDEQFF,TGCAGTGCTAGTAAGGACTGGGATGAGCAGTTCTTC
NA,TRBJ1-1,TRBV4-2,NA,CASSQVVDRNTEAFF,TGTGCCAGCAGCCAAGTAGTGGACAGGAACACTGAAGCTTTCTTT
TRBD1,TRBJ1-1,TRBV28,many,CASRPPGQGLNTEAFF,TGTGCCAGCAGGCCTCCGGGACAGGGGTTGAACACTGAAGCTTTCTTT
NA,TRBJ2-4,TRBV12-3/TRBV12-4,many,CASSPGADNKNIQYF,TGTGCCAGCAGTCCTGGGGCAGACAACAAAAACATTCAGTACTTC
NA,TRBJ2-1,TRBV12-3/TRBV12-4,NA,CASILTGALNEQFF,TGTGCCAGCATCCTAACCGGAGCGCTGAATGAGCAGTTCTTC
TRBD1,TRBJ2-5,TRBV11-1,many,CASSFSGTGQETQYF,TGTGCCAGCAGCTTCTCCGGGACAGGGCAAGAGACCCAGTACTTC
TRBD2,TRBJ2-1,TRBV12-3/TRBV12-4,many,CASSLALAGDEQFF,TGTGCCAGCAGTTTAGCCCTAGCGGGAGATGAGCAGTTCTTC
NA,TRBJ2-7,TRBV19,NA,CASSIVLAGNFYEQYF,TGTGCCAGTAGTATAGTTCTGGCAGGGAATTTCTACGAGCAGTACTTC
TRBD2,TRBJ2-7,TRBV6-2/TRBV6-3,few,CASSYESWLAGAYEQYF,TGTGCCAGCAGTTACGAGTCTTGGCTAGCGGGAGCCTACGAGCAGTACTTC
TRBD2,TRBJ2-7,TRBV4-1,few,CASSQPGRTSSYEQYF,TGCGCCAGCAGCCAGCCCGGGAGGACTAGCTCCTACGAGCAGTACTTC
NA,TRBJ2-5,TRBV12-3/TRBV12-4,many,CASSSNQGKETQYF,TGTGCCAGCAGTTCCAACCAGGGTAAAGAGACCCAGTACTTC
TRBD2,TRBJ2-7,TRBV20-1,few,CSASPGLANYEQYF,TGCAGTGCTTCCCCGGGACTAGCGAATTACGAGCAGTACTTC
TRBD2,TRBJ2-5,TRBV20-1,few,CSAAGAGGPETQYF,TGCAGTGCTGCCGGGGCGGGAGGGCCGGAGACCCAGTACTTC
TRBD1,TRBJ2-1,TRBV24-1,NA,CATSDLPRDRVYNEQFF,TGTGCCACCAGTGATTTGCCCCGGGACAGGGTCTACAATGAGCAGTTCTTC
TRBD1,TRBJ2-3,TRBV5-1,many,CASSSGQFLISTDTQYF,TGCGCCAGCAGCTCGGGACAGTTTCTTATTAGCACAGATACGCAGTATTTT
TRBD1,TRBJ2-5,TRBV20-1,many,CSAGTGSETQYF,TGCAGTGCTGGGACAGGGTCGGAGACCCAGTACTTC
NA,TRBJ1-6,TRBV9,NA,CASSVGGSYNSPLHF,TGTGCCAGCAGCGTAGGGGGGTCCTATAATTCACCCCTCCACTTT
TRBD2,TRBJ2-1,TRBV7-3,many,CASSPGRGGSNEQFF,TGTGCCAGCAGCCCAGGGAGGGGAGGTTCAAATGAGCAGTTCTTC
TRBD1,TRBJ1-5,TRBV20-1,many,CSARFDRGNNQPQHF,TGCAGTGCTAGATTTGACAGGGGTAACAATCAGCCCCAGCATTTT
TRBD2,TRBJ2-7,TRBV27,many,CASSPGAGGYEQYF,TGTGCCAGCAGTCCCGGTGCGGGGGGTTACGAGCAGTACTTC
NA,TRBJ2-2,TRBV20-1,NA,CSARDWANAGELFF,TGCAGTGCTAGAGATTGGGCCAATGCCGGGGAGCTGTTTTTT
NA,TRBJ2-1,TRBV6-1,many,CASRSLGLGEQFF,TGTGCCAGCAGAAGTCTGGGACTCGGTGAGCAGTTCTTC
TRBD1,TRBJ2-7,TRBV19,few,CASKPGQGAYEQYF,TGTGCCAGTAAGCCGGGACAGGGGGCCTACGAGCAGTACTTC
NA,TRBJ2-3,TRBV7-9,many,CASSPWDRATDTQYF,TGTGCCAGCAGCCCCTGGGACCGCGCCACAGATACGCAGTATTTT
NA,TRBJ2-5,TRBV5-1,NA,CASLGGETQYF,TGCGCCAGCTTAGGTGGAGAGACCCAGTACTTC
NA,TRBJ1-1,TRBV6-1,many,CANSRLNTEAFF,TGTGCCAACTCGAGGTTGAACACTGAAGCTTTCTTT
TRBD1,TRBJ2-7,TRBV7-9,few,CASSSLTGDYEQYF,TGTGCCAGCAGCTCCCTGACAGGGGATTACGAGCAGTACTTC
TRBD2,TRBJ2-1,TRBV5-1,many,CASSSTLAGPKNEQFF,TGCGCCAGCAGCTCGACGCTAGCGGGCCCCAAGAATGAGCAGTTCTTC
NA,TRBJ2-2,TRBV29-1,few,CSVYTSLNTGELFF,TGCAGCGTTTATACCAGTCTGAACACCGGGGAGCTGTTTTTT
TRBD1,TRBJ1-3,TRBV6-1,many,CASSTGVLGNTIYF,TGTGCCAGCAGTACAGGGGTCCTCGGAAACACCATATATTTT
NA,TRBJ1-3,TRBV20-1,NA,CSARSQGGNTIYF,TGCAGTGCTAGAAGCCAGGGTGGAAACACCATATATTTT
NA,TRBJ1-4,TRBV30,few,CAWSGSTVNEKLFF,TGTGCCTGGAGTGGATCGACGGTAAATGAAAAACTGTTTTTT
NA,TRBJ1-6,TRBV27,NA,CASSSLSFNSPLHF,TGTGCCAGCAGTTCCCTTTCCTTTAATTCACCCCTCCACTTT
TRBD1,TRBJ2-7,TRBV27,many,CASSLPRDRPYEQYF,TGTGCCAGCAGTTTACCCCGGGACAGACCCTACGAGCAGTACTTC
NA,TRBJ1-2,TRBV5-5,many,CASSLVVSSWDGYTF,TGTGCCAGCAGCTTAGTAGTATCTTCGTGGGATGGCTACACCTTC
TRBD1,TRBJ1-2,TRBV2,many,CASLDRLDGYTF,TGTGCCAGCTTGGACAGGTTGGATGGCTACACCTTC
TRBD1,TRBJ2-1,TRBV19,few,CASSALDRSTYNEQFF,TGTGCCAGTAGTGCGTTGGACAGGTCTACCTACAATGAGCAGTTCTTC
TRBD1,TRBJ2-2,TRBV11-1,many,CASSVRQGANTGELFF,TGTGCCAGCAGCGTTAGACAGGGGGCGAACACCGGGGAGCTGTTTTTT
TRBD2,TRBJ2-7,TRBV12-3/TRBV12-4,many,CARREGHLYEQYF,TGTGCCCGTAGGGAGGGCCATCTCTACGAGCAGTACTTC
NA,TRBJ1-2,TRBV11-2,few,CASSQSRTQTYGYTF,TGTGCCAGCAGCCAATCGAGGACACAAACCTATGGCTACACCTTC
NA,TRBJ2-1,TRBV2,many,CAERGASYNEQFF,TGTGCCGAAAGGGGTGCTTCCTACAATGAGCAGTTCTTC
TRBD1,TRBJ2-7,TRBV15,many,CATSTGQGGDEQYF,TGTGCCACCAGCACGGGACAGGGCGGTGACGAGCAGTACTTC
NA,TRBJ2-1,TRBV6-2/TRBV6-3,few,CASKGWGRRDEQFF,TGTGCCAGCAAAGGTTGGGGCCGAAGAGATGAGCAGTTCTTC
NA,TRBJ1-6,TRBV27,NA,CASSLSLEISPLHF,TGTGCCAGCAGTTTATCGTTAGAGATTTCACCCCTCCACTTT